This entry is about one T cell receptor beta chain. Profiling relied on immunoSEQ multiplex PCR, and the TCRdb table lists in-frame clones only, not all of them. The sample lists about 360,000 clones; about 88% were seen once. The entry originates in a study of blood T cell repertoires in COVID-19. CDR1 SGHVS and CDR2 FQNEAQ come from the germline V gene. The CDR3 is made up of 16 amino acids. The V gene end was trimmed by 0 bases and the J gene end by 2 bases; junction bases not matched to a gene: 6. The chain joins TRBV7-8 to TRBJ2-7; 8 bases line up with TRBD2. The sequence came from a human donor in a cohort sampled during active COVID-19. Sequenced sample: peripheral blood. The CDR3 nucleotides read TGTGCCAGCAGCTTAGCGGCCACTAGCGGAGCCTACGAGCAGTACTTC. Translating it yields CASSLAATSGAYEQYF. Variable domain in full (rest from reference TRBV7-8 and TRBJ2-7): GAGVSQSPRYKVAKRGQDVALRCDPISGHVSLFWYQQALGQGPEFLTYFQNEAQLDKSGLPSDRFFAERPEGSVSTLKIQRTQQEDSAVYLCASSLAATSGAYEQYFGPGTRLTVT.